Presented here are 28 T cell receptor beta chains from one specimen sequenced in a study of T cells in Graves' hyperthyroidism and ophthalmopathy. RNA transcripts gave rise to amplified TCR beta CDR3 regions. The primer set for the first-round RT-PCR of the TCR CDR3 was HTBI. MiXCR was run by TCRdb on the multiplex PCR reads, yielding one entry per CDR3 protein. Counted here are 550,000 to 800,000 distinct CDR3 sequences, roughly 17% occurring once; the ten biggest clones make up 15%. Source material: blood. All receptors derive from a man between 50 and 59 years old with Graves' hyperthyroidism.

There are many counts of this clonotype. The rearrangement uses TRBV20-1 and TRBJ2-2; no reliable D call. The CDR3 contains 13 residues. CDR1 DFQATT and CDR2 SNEGSKA come from the germline V gene (reference sequence). V lost 7 bases and J lost 0, with 9 bases in between. CDR3 residues: CSGVQTNTGELFF. The CDR3 bases are TGCAGTGGTGTACAAACGAACACCGGGGAGCTGTTTTTT.

The V call is TRBV6-1, the J call TRBJ1-1; a possible D gene is TRBD1 (5 bases). V was cut by 11 bases and J by 3 bases, with 16 bases left in between. Germline assignment: CDR1 MNHNS and CDR2 SASEGT. The CDR3 sequence is 13 residues long. CDR3 sequence: CAAMWGVDTEAFF. For the CDR3, the DNA is TGTGCCGCTATGTGGGGGGTGGACACTGAAGCTTTCTTT.

V gene TRBV28 combines with J gene TRBJ2-2; a possible D gene is TRBD2 (5 bases). The V and J ends lost 5 bases and 6 bases respectively, with 13 bases between them. The CDR3 has 14 residues. Germline V gene lookup returns CDR1 MDHEN and CDR2 SYDVKM. CDR3 residues: CASSVDSVPGELFF. The CDR3 DNA sequence: TGTGCCAGCAGTGTGGACTCTGTTCCCGGGGAGCTGTTTTTT. The full variable domain, its missing parts supplied by reference TRBV28 and TRBJ2-2, is DVKVTQSSRYLVKRTGEKVFLECVQDMDHENMFWYRQDPGLGLRLIYFSYDVKMKEKGDIPEGYSVSREKKERFSLILESASTNQTSMYLCASSVDSVPGELFFGEGSRLTVL.

This clonotype appeared many times. J is TRBJ2-7 and V is TRBV5-1, with D hard to call. CDR3 length: 13 residues. V was pared by 0 bases and J by 4 bases, with 8 bases between. Germline V gene data show CDR1 as SGHRS and CDR2 as YFSETQ. The CDR3 DNA is TGCGCCAGCAGCTTGGTTAAGGATTACGAGCAGTACTTC. Translating it yields CASSLVKDYEQYF. The variable domain in full, completed from reference TRBV5-1 and TRBJ2-7, reads KAGVTQTPRYLIKTRGQQVTLSCSPISGHRSVSWYQQTPGQGLQFLFEYFSETQRNKGNFPGRFSGRQFSNSRSEMNVSTLELGDSALYLCASSLVKDYEQYFGPGTRLTVT.

The sample holds many counts of this clonotype. The CDR3 here is CASSLGVRPSADTQYF. CDR3 DNA sequence: TGTGCCAGCAGCTTAGGGGTACGTCCGTCTGCAGATACGCAGTATTTT. The chain recombines TRBV7-9 with TRBJ2-3; D is uncertain. From germline, CDR1 is SEHNR and CDR2 FQNEAQ (reference sequence). With 1 base removed from V and 4 bases from J, the gap between germline ends came to 15 bases. This CDR3 spans 16 amino acids.

The chain joins TRBV18 to TRBJ2-1, with TRBD2 identical over 10 bases. The CDR3 contains 15 residues. The germline CDR1 and CDR2 sequences are KGHSH and LQKENI. The junction had 8 bases not matched to a gene; V was cut back by 3 bases and J by 9 bases. CDR3 sequence: CASSPPSGRVGEQFF. Written as DNA, the CDR3 is TGTGCCAGCTCACCTCCTAGCGGGAGAGTGGGTGAGCAGTTCTTC.

This clonotype was seen a handful of times. The chain carries TRBV7-9 and TRBJ2-7, with D perhaps matching TRBD2 (5 bases). The CDR3 is made up of 15 amino acids. V lost 2 bases, J lost 1 base, and 12 bases lay in between. Germline assignment: CDR1 SEHNR and CDR2 FQNEAQ (reference sequence). The CDR3 DNA is TGTGCCAGCAGCTTAAGTAGCGCCGCTTCCTACGAGCAGTACTTC. Translation: CASSLSSAASYEQYF.

This clonotype showed up many times. The CDR3 DNA reads as TGTGCCAGCAGCTTATCTGGCGCTGGCTACACCTTC. Encoded protein: CASSLSGAGYTF. The rearrangement joins TRBV7-6 to TRBJ1-2; no definite D call. The germline V gene has CDR1 SGHVS and CDR2 FNYEAQ. This CDR3 contains 12 residues. V lost 2 bases to trimming and J lost 7 bases, with 8 bases between them.

The V and J genes are TRBV27 and TRBJ1-1; 7 nucleotides match TRBD1. The CDR3 runs 14 residues. Trimming removed 3 bases from V and 6 bases from J; junction bases left unmatched: 7. Germline values: CDR1 MNHEY, CDR2 SMNVEV (reference sequence). The CDR3 loop is CASSFERQGAEAFF. The CDR3 DNA sequence: TGTGCCAGCAGTTTCGAACGACAGGGCGCTGAAGCTTTCTTT.

The rearrangement links TRBV19 to TRBJ2-7; TRBD2 agrees at 10 bases. The V segment lost 3 bases and the J segment 0 bases; nucleotides outside the gene matches: 5. CDR3 length equals 16 residues. Germline values: CDR1 LNHDA, CDR2 SQIVND (reference sequence). CDR3 DNA sequence: TGTGCCAGTAGTATGTGGGCTAGCGGGAGCTCCTACGAGCAGTACTTC. Translation: CASSMWASGSSYEQYF.

This clonotype was seen at least ten times. The genes are TRBV9 and TRBJ2-3, with D possibly being TRBD2 (5 bases). Trimming stripped 4 bases from V and 2 bases from J, with 14 bases between. The CDR3 totals 15 residues. CDR1 is SGDLS, CDR2 YYNGEE, per germline. CDR3 residues: CASSPMTGSTDTQYF. CDR3 nucleotides: TGTGCCAGCAGCCCGATGACGGGATCCACAGATACGCAGTATTTT.

This chain links TRBV13 with TRBJ2-3, with 8 bases that match TRBD2. Germline lookup yields CDR1 PRHDT and CDR2 FYEKMQ (reference sequence). This CDR3 spans 14 amino acids. The J segment lost 4 bases and the V segment lost 2 bases, leaving 2 bases of the junction unmatched. CDR3: CASSLPGGSDTQYF. The CDR3 region has the DNA TGTGCCAGCAGCTTACCGGGAGGGTCAGATACGCAGTATTTT.

V is TRBV4-1 and J is TRBJ2-7, with D uncertain. Per germline, CDR1 MGHRA and CDR2 YSYEKL. V was cut by 0 bases and J by 0 bases, with 15 bases left in between. The CDR3 spans 17 residues. CDR3 in DNA: TGCGCCAGCAGCCAAGATTTGATGGTCAGGCTCTCCTACGAGCAGTACTTC. Protein: CASSQDLMVRLSYEQYF.

This clonotype was counted ten times or more. The chain joins TRBV2 to TRBJ2-5; no definite D call. CDR1 SNHLY and CDR2 FYNNEI come from the germline V gene. Trimming took 3 bases from V and 7 from J, leaving 15 bases between them. The CDR3 length is 14 residues. This CDR3 is CASSDEAGSSTQYF. As DNA, the CDR3 is TGTGCCAGCAGTGATGAGGCCGGCTCTTCGACCCAGTACTTC.

The chain joins TRBV4-2 to TRBJ2-6; TRBD2 agrees at 9 bases. The CDR3 consists of 18 residues. Per germline, CDR1 LGHNA and CDR2 YNFKEQ. With V trimmed by 1 base and J by 2 bases, 6 bases remained unmatched. The CDR3 loop is CASSQGLAGEPGANVLTF. CDR3 bases: TGTGCCAGCAGCCAAGGTTTAGCGGGAGAACCTGGGGCCAACGTCCTGACTTTC.

Ten or more counts support this clonotype. The CDR3: CASSSGRLNYEQYF. The CDR3 nucleotides are TGTGCCAGCAGTTCAGGGAGGCTAAACTACGAGCAGTACTTC. The V and J genes are TRBV6-1 and TRBJ2-7; D is perhaps TRBD2 (6 bases). Looked up from germline, CDR1 is MNHNS and CDR2 is SASEGT. V was shortened by 5 bases and J by 3 bases, with 14 bases between the two germline ends. This CDR3 has 14 amino acids.

The chain uses TRBV27 and TRBJ2-7, with D perhaps TRBD1 or TRBD2 (6 bases each). Germline lookup yields CDR1 MNHEY and CDR2 SMNVEV (reference sequence). This CDR3 is built from 14 residues. V was pared by 2 bases and J by 3 bases, with 11 bases between. CDR3 DNA: TGTGCCAGCAGTTTACGCGGGACACACTACGAGCAGTACTTC. Protein: CASSLRGTHYEQYF.

The chain couples TRBV24-1 to TRBJ2-2, with 11 positions matching TRBD2. CDR3 length equals 17 residues. With 6 bases clipped from V and 2 bases from J, the junction kept 7 bases outside the gene matches. Germline loops: CDR1 KGHDR, CDR2 SFDVKD. CDR3 loop: CATSTPGLADNTGELFF. CDR3 coding DNA: TGTGCCACCAGTACTCCGGGACTAGCGGATAACACCGGGGAGCTGTTTTTT.

This clonotype appeared many times. The chain recombines TRBV30 with TRBJ1-1; D call uncertain. Germline V gene lookup returns CDR1 GTSNPN and CDR2 SVGIG (reference sequence). The CDR3 is 15 residues long. The germline V and J ends were trimmed by 2 bases and 2 bases, with 15 bases remaining between them. The CDR3 loop reads CAWSTLAELNTEAFF. In DNA form, the CDR3 reads TGTGCCTGGAGTACCCTCGCAGAACTTAACACTGAAGCTTTCTTT. Filled out from reference TRBV30 and TRBJ1-1, the complete variable domain reads SQTIHQWPATLVQPVGSPLSLECTVEGTSNPNLYWYRQAAGRGLQLLFYSVGIGQISSEVPQNLSASRPQDRQFILSSKKLLLSDSGFYLCAWSTLAELNTEAFFGQGTRLTVV.

This clonotype was seen at least ten times. V is TRBV5-1 and J is TRBJ1-4; TRBD1 is a possible D gene (5 bases). V lost 2 bases and J 0 bases, leaving 14 bases between the germline ends. CDR1 is SGHRS and CDR2 is YFSETQ in the germline V gene. This CDR3 spans 17 amino acids. CDR3 coding DNA: TGCGCCAGCAGCTTCCCACAGGATTACTCAACTAATGAAAAACTGTTTTTT. Translation: CASSFPQDYSTNEKLFF.

This clonotype was counted ten times or more. The chain carries TRBV11-2 and TRBJ2-1; D call uncertain. The germline gives CDR1 SGHAT, CDR2 FQNNGV. The V end lost 4 bases, the J end lost 2 bases, and 3 bases lay between the germline ends. The CDR3 extends over 12 amino acids. The CDR3 DNA reads TGTGCCAGCAGCTCCACCTACAATGAGCAGTTCTTC. Translating gives CASSSTYNEQFF.

The chain couples TRBV28 to TRBJ2-7; 8 bases align to TRBD1. There are 19 residues in the CDR3. The V and J ends lost 4 bases and 0 bases, in that order; junction bases with no gene match: 17. CDR1 is MDHEN, CDR2 SYDVKM, per germline. Here the CDR3 DNA reads TGTGCCAGCAGTTCCCCCGCGGGACAGGCTTATTGGAGCTCCTACGAGCAGTACTTC. Residues: CASSSPAGQAYWSSYEQYF.

This clonotype appeared many times. This chain connects TRBV12-3 or TRBV12-4 to TRBJ1-1; no reliable D call. The V end lost 3 bases, the J end lost 7 bases, and 9 bases lay between the germline ends. CDR3 size: 12 residues. CDR3 region: CASSFPGSEAFF. CDR3 in DNA: TGTGCCAGCAGTTTCCCGGGGAGTGAAGCTTTCTTT.

The chain carries TRBV3-1 and TRBJ2-2; D call uncertain. The germline V and J ends were trimmed by 4 bases and 14 bases, with 17 bases remaining between them. Germline V gene sequence: CDR1 LGHDT, CDR2 YNNKEL (reference sequence). There are 13 residues in the CDR3. The CDR3 sequence: CASSPYDTGHLFF. The CDR3 DNA reads as TGTGCCAGCAGCCCCTACGACACCGGGCATCTGTTTTTT.

This clonotype was recorded at least ten times. This chain joins TRBV6-1 and TRBJ2-1; the D gene is possibly TRBD2 (6 bases). This CDR3 contains 15 residues. Germline V gene lookup returns CDR1 MNHNS and CDR2 SASEGT. Trimming removed 7 bases at V and 1 base at J, with 14 bases between. This CDR3 is CASTPIRGSYNEQFF. The CDR3 DNA is TGTGCCAGCACCCCCATACGGGGGTCCTACAATGAGCAGTTCTTC.

At least ten counts were recorded for this clonotype. V gene TRBV9 combines with J gene TRBJ2-5, with 9 nucleotides matching TRBD2. CDR3 length equals 17 residues. Germline CDR1 is SGDLS and CDR2 is YYNGEE. V was pared by 4 bases and J by 3 bases, with 13 bases of the junction left unmatched. The CDR3 sequence is CASSPSLAGAGKETQYF. The CDR3 DNA follows: TGTGCCAGCAGCCCTAGTTTAGCGGGAGCAGGGAAAGAGACCCAGTACTTC. Based on the CDR3 plus reference TRBV9 and TRBJ2-5, the full variable domain is DSGVTQTPKHLITATGQRVTLRCSPRSGDLSVYWYQQSLDQGLQFLIQYYNGEERAKGNILERFSAQQFPDLHSELNLSSLELGDSALYFCASSPSLAGAGKETQYFGPGTRLLVL.

V and J are TRBV10-3 and TRBJ2-1, with D hard to call. The ends were cut back, 2 bases at V and 0 bases at J, with 14 bases in the middle. Germline V gene lookup returns CDR1 ENHRY and CDR2 SYGVKD. CDR3 length: 17 amino acids. The chain's CDR3 is CAISEQPLESSYNEQFF. In DNA form, the CDR3 reads TGTGCCATCAGTGAGCAACCCCTAGAGAGCTCCTACAATGAGCAGTTCTTC.

This clonotype was observed a few times. An end of the junction differs from the germline gene, which may be a read error. This chain links TRBV30 with TRBJ2-5; 8 bases map to TRBD2. Germline V lookup: CDR1 GTSNPN, CDR2 SVGIG (reference sequence). This CDR3 region has 18 residues. DNA of the CDR3: TGTGCCTGTCAGGGCAGATACCAGCGGGAGCCCGGGCAAGACACCCAGTACTTC. Its protein product is CACQGRYQREPGQDTQYF.